This T cell receptor (beta chain) was observed in a study of blood T cell repertoires in COVID-19. On the study more broadly: PBMCs, B-cell-depleted T cells, or T cells provided the cDNA or gDNA that made up the material.

Sequencing was performed with immunoSEQ multiplex PCR; in TCRdb, only in-frame clones are kept and a portion is missing. The sample carries some 200,000 clones, approximately 80% recorded once. Enrolled through a virtual design, the participants were between about 18 and 100 years of age and came from some 25 US areas. Recovery among Cohort 3 donors was established by two negative PCRs, clearance, or symptom resolution. Trimming took 7 bases from V and 5 from J, leaving 8 bases between them. The CDR3 extends over 11 amino acids. Germline V lookup: CDR1 LNHDA, CDR2 SQIVND (reference sequence). The receptor was isolated from a man aged 40-50 years who had recovered from COVID-19. The genes are TRBV19 and TRBJ1-2; D is ambiguous. The sample taken for sequencing was PBMCs or T cells enriched from blood (not recorded which). This CDR3 reads CASNNGYGYTF. CDR3 sequence (DNA): TGTGCCAGTAACAACGGGTATGGCTACACCTTC.